One sample yielded the 20 T cell receptor beta chains listed below, sequenced in a study of response to subunit inactivated influenza vaccine. Each CDR3 protein is one row after TCRdb ran MiXCR on the RT-PCR reads. The data hold roughly 500,000 distinct CDR3 sequences, with 25% observed a single time. The material sequenced was CD4+ T cells sorted from PBMCs, taken roughly 5 days after vaccination. The receptors shown here come from a man aged 50-59 years who received an inactivated influenza vaccine.

This clonotype has only a few counts. This chain uses TRBV15 with TRBJ2-2; tentatively, D is TRBD1 (6 bases). This CDR3 spans 17 amino acids. The ends were cut back, 3 bases at V and 6 bases at J, with 20 bases in the middle. CDR1 LNHNV and CDR2 YYDKDF come from the germline V gene (reference sequence). The CDR3 spells CATSRAPTGSTAGELFF. CDR3 DNA: TGTGCCACCAGCAGGGCCCCCACAGGGTCCACGGCCGGGGAGCTGTTTTTT.

This clonotype was counted a few times. The chain joins TRBV6-5 to TRBJ1-1; TRBD1 is a possible D gene (5 bases). Germline V gene data show CDR1 as MNHEY and CDR2 as SVGAGI. The CDR3 consists of 18 residues. Deletions cut 4 bases from V and 1 base from J, with 22 bases between. The CDR3 spells CASSSAWGSRQPNTEAFF. The CDR3 DNA sequence: TGTGCCAGCAGTTCCGCTTGGGGGTCGAGGCAGCCGAACACTGAAGCTTTCTTT.

In this sample, this clonotype turned up many times. The gene calls are TRBV4-3 and TRBJ2-1, with D possibly TRBD2 on 6 matching bases. V was cut by 3 bases and J by 8 bases, with 11 bases left in between. Germline V gene lookup returns CDR1 LGHNA and CDR2 YSLEER. The CDR3 has 13 amino acids. The CDR3 DNA sequence: TGCGCCAGCAGCCACACCACGGGGGATGAGCAGTTCTTC. It specifies CASSHTTGDEQFF.

CDR3 DNA sequence: TGTGCCAGCAGCCGAGGACAGGGCGTCTTCTTTGGCTACACCTTC. Translating it yields CASSRGQGVFFGYTF. V and J are TRBV12-3 or TRBV12-4 and TRBJ1-2; 8 positions agree with TRBD1. The CDR3 runs to 15 residues. J was trimmed by 7 bases and V by 6 bases; bases with no gene match: 13.

This clonotype was seen more than once but under ten times. This chain uses TRBV3-1 with TRBJ1-1, with D unresolved. The CDR3 is 14 residues long. Trimming removed 0 bases at V and 0 bases at J, with 5 bases between. CDR1 is LGHDT, CDR2 YNNKEL, per germline (reference sequence). The CDR3 reads CASSQETMNTEAFF. Here the CDR3 DNA reads TGTGCCAGCAGCCAAGAGACGATGAACACTGAAGCTTTCTTT.

V and J are TRBV4-2 and TRBJ2-5; TRBD1 agrees at 12 bases. V trimming: 5 bases; J trimming: 4 bases; junction bases outside the gene matches: 5. CDR1 and CDR2 (germline): LGHNA, YNFKEQ. The CDR3 is made up of 15 amino acids. The CDR3 nucleotides read TGTGCCAGCAGCGCCCGGGACAGGGGGCGAGAGACCCAGTACTTC. Protein sequence: CASSARDRGRETQYF.

This clonotype was seen a handful of times. The chain uses TRBV27 and TRBJ2-1; D gene ambiguous. Trimming removed 5 bases at V and 0 bases at J, with 14 bases between. Germline V CDR1 and CDR2: MNHEY, SMNVEV (reference sequence). There are 16 residues in the CDR3. Here the CDR3 reads CASSKIRAASYNEQFF. The CDR3 DNA is TGTGCCAGCAGTAAAATACGCGCGGCCTCCTACAATGAGCAGTTCTTC.

The rearrangement joins TRBV5-4 to TRBJ2-5; a weak D match, TRBD2 (5 bases). The CDR3 consists of 13 residues. Germline CDR1 reads SGHNT; CDR2 reads YYREEE (reference sequence). Trimming removed 2 bases from V and 8 bases from J, with 13 bases in between. CDR3 in DNA: TGTGCCAGCAGCTTCGGCGGCCGGGGTACCCAGTACTTC. This encodes CASSFGGRGTQYF.

The rearrangement links TRBV6-1 to TRBJ2-5; D is uncertain. The CDR3 has 16 amino acids. V shed 0 bases and J shed 5 bases, with 16 bases lying between them. From germline, CDR1 is MNHNS and CDR2 SASEGT. The CDR3 sequence: CASSEAYASGSETQYF. The DNA for the CDR3 is TGTGCCAGCAGTGAAGCGTACGCCTCCGGCTCGGAGACCCAGTACTTC.

The table lists this clonotype with a few counts. In DNA, the CDR3 is TGTGCCATCAGTGAACAGGGGCAAAGGACGCAGTATTTT. Translation gives CAISEQGQRTQYF. This chain links TRBV10-3 with TRBJ2-3, with TRBD1 identical over 7 bases. V was pared by 3 bases and J by 9 bases, with 6 bases of the junction left unmatched. Looked up from germline, CDR1 is ENHRY and CDR2 is SYGVKD. This CDR3 spans 13 amino acids.

This chain joins TRBV20-1 and TRBJ2-5, with D perhaps matching TRBD2 (7 bases). Trimming pared 2 bases from V and 2 bases from J, leaving 18 bases between. The CDR3 is made up of 16 amino acids. CDR1 DFQATT and CDR2 SNEGSKA come from the germline V gene (reference sequence). The CDR3 sequence: CSARNRDYWGQETQYF. CDR3 sequence (DNA): TGCAGTGCTAGAAACAGGGACTATTGGGGGCAAGAGACCCAGTACTTC.

The J gene is TRBJ2-7, the V gene TRBV21-1; the D call of TRBD1 is as the table states it, not checked on the DNA. TRBV21-1 corresponds to a pseudogene. This CDR3 is 17 amino acids long. The DNA for the CDR3 is TGTGCCAGCAGCAAAGCGTATCCAGGGTCTCACTCCTACGAGCAGTACTTC. Protein sequence: CASSKAYPGSHSYEQYF.

This clonotype was counted between two and nine times. The chain is built from TRBV7-8 and TRBJ1-2; TRBD1 aligns across 7 bases. The CDR3 runs 16 residues. Germline trimming cut 5 bases from V and 4 bases from J; bases unmatched to any gene: 13. Germline V gives CDR1 SGHVS, CDR2 FQNEAQ. CDR3 amino acids: CASSHIRGAVGYGYTF. CDR3 coding DNA: TGTGCCAGCAGCCACATCAGGGGGGCGGTGGGCTATGGCTACACCTTC.

The sample holds a few counts of this clonotype. V gene TRBV11-2 combines with J gene TRBJ2-1; 7 nucleotides align to TRBD2. Germline loops: CDR1 SGHAT, CDR2 FQNNGV. This CDR3 is built from 15 residues. With V trimmed by 4 bases and J by 9 bases, 12 bases remained unmatched. The CDR3 region has the DNA TGTGCCAGCAGCTCGGACCGATTGGGGGGGGTTGAGCAGTTCTTC. Protein sequence: CASSSDRLGGVEQFF.

This clonotype came up a few times. V and J are TRBV7-2 and TRBJ2-7; 14 bases map to TRBD2. Germline V gene lookup returns CDR1 SGHTA and CDR2 FQGNSA. V trimming: 4 bases; J trimming: 4 bases; junction bases outside the gene matches: 3. This CDR3 contains 15 residues. The CDR3 is CASSWTSGGQYEQYF. The DNA for the CDR3 is TGTGCCAGCAGCTGGACTAGCGGGGGGCAATACGAGCAGTACTTC.

This clonotype has just a few counts. This sequence joins TRBV29-1 and TRBJ2-1; 7 nucleotides line up with TRBD2. Germline trimming cut 5 bases from V and 4 bases from J; bases unmatched to any gene: 17. Per germline, CDR1 SQVTM and CDR2 ANQGSEA. CDR3 length: 17 amino acids. CDR3 sequence: CSVRGSHVLTSYNEQFF. DNA for the CDR3: TGCAGCGTTCGCGGGAGCCATGTCCTCACCTCATACAATGAGCAGTTCTTC.

The table lists this clonotype with a few counts. This chain joins TRBV7-2 and TRBJ1-5; D is unclear. The V gene lost 4 bases and the J gene lost 5 bases, with 9 bases spanning the gap. CDR3 length: 13 amino acids. Looked up from germline, CDR1 is SGHTA and CDR2 is FQGNSA. In DNA, the CDR3 is TGTGCCAGCAGCTATAGATCCGATCAGCCCCAGCATTTT. This codes for CASSYRSDQPQHF.

This clonotype has at least ten counts. The V call is TRBV29-1, the J call TRBJ2-1; a possible D gene is TRBD1 (7 bases). The CDR3 extends over 14 amino acids. Trimming took off 6 bases at V and 2 bases at J, with 14 bases between the two ends. The germline CDR1 and CDR2 sequences are SQVTM and ANQGSEA. As DNA, the CDR3 is TGCAGCGTGGGACAGAGACTAGCCTACAATGAGCAGTTCTTC. Translation gives CSVGQRLAYNEQFF.

This clonotype occurred a few times. The CDR3 nucleotides are TGTGCCAGCAGCAGGACCCCAGATACGCAGTATTTT. Its translation is CASSRTPDTQYF. J is TRBJ2-3 and V is TRBV6-1; D is uncertain. V shed 6 bases and J shed 4 bases, with 8 bases lying between them. The germline V gene encodes CDR1 MNHNS and CDR2 SASEGT. This CDR3 is built from 12 residues.

The CDR3: CAISESEANYGYTF. The CDR3 nucleotides are TGTGCCATCAGTGAGTCCGAGGCCAACTATGGCTACACCTTC. The chain recombines TRBV10-3 with TRBJ1-2; D not certain. Trimming left V 0 bases short and J 2 bases short, with 7 bases between. Germline V gene lookup returns CDR1 ENHRY and CDR2 SYGVKD. The CDR3 sequence is 14 residues long.